The source of this TCR beta chain is a study of cytomegalovirus exposure and HLA in healthy donors. Study-level findings and limits: TCR beta chains numbering more than 150 were designated cytomegalovirus-associated.

13 Jbeta primers and 60 Vbeta primers were used for the PCR. This table comes from immunoSEQ multiplex PCR, and its TCRdb copy is limited to in-frame clones, with some not included. The table records over 150,000 clones, 80% of them present only once. Germline lookup yields CDR1 SGHRS and CDR2 YFSETQ. This CDR3 has 14 residues. V dropped 0 bases and J dropped 3 bases, with 7 bases sitting between them. This clone was picked up one time. The antigen remains unidentified. The chain has TRBV5-1 and TRBJ2-1; D is uncertain. Sequenced material: PBMCs. This clonotype originated in a young man in good health and CMV-seropositive. CDR3 loop: CASSLGQNYNEQFF. The CDR3 coding sequence is TGCGCCAGCAGCTTGGGGCAGAACTACAATGAGCAGTTCTTC.